The present T cell receptor beta chain was sequenced within a study of glioma-infiltrating T cells. In regard to this clonotype: A much larger clone differs from this one at a single base, so this may be a read error.

Germline values: CDR1 LNHDA, CDR2 SQIVND (reference sequence). The V and J ends lost 7 bases and 4 bases, in that order; junction bases with no gene match: 10. The CDR3 is 15 amino acids. The iRepertoire nested amplicon-rescue multiplex PCR amplified TCR alpha and beta CDR3s from RNA. Input was about 95-400 ng of tissue mRNA or PBMC total RNA. TCRdb independently ran MiXCR on the multiplex PCR reads; one entry per CDR3 protein. The data contain about 190,000 distinct CDR3 sequences, more than 25% of them seen just once; the ten biggest clones take up 20%. The specimen was glioma tissue, nonneoplastic brain tissue, or PBMCs (not recorded which). The J gene is TRBJ2-1, the V gene TRBV19; the match to TRBD2 covers 7 bases. The clonotype comes from a human donor with low-grade glioma or glioblastoma, undergoing nonglioma brain surgery, or in good health (not recorded which). The CDR3 loop is CASTLQGGSYNEQFF. CDR3 bases: TGTGCCAGTACTCTCCAAGGCGGGAGTTACAATGAGCAGTTCTTC.